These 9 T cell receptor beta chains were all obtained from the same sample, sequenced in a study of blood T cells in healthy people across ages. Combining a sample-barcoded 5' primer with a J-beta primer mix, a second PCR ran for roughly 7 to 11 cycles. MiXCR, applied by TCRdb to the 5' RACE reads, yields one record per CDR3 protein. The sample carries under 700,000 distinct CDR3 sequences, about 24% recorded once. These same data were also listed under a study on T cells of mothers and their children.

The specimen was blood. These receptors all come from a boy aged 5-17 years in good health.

CDR3 DNA: TGTGCCAGCAGCTTTGGGACTAGCGTTTACAATGAGCAGTTCTTC. It specifies CASSFGTSVYNEQFF. The chain has TRBV5-6 and TRBJ2-1, with 10 bases fitting TRBD2. Trimming removed 2 bases from V and 4 bases from J; junction bases left unmatched: 3. CDR3 size: 15 residues. Germline V lookup: CDR1 SGHDT, CDR2 YYEEEE.

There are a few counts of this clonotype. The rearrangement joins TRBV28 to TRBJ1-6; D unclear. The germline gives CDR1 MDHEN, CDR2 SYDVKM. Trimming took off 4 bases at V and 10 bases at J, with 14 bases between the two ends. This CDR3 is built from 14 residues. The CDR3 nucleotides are TGTGCCAGCAGTTACGTCCCTACGGGATCACCCCTCCACTTT. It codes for CASSYVPTGSPLHF.

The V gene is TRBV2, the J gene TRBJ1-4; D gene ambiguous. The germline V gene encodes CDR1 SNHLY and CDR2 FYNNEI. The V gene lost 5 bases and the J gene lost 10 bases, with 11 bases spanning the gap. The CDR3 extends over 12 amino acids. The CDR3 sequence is CASSLTDRKLFF. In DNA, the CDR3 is TGTGCCAGCAGTCTCACCGATAGAAAACTGTTTTTT.

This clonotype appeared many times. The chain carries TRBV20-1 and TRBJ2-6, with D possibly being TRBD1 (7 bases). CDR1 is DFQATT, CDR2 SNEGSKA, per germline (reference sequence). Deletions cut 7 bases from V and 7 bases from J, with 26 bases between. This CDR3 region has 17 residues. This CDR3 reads CSVRGTEDIMRANVLTF. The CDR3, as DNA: TGCAGTGTCCGGGGGACAGAGGATATCATGAGAGCCAACGTCCTGACTTTC.

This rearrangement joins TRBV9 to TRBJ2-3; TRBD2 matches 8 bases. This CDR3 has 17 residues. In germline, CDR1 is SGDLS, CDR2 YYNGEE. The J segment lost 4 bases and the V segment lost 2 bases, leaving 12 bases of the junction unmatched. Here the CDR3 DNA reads TGTGCCAGCAGCGTCGCGACTCCGGGACTAGTCTCAGATACGCAGTATTTT. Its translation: CASSVATPGLVSDTQYF.

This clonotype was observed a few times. For the CDR3, the DNA is TGTGCCAGCAGCTCTTCTAGCGGGAGTACAAATGAGCAGTTCTTC. Translation: CASSSSSGSTNEQFF. This chain joins TRBV7-6 and TRBJ2-1; 10 bases fit TRBD2. Germline V gene data show CDR1 as SGHVS and CDR2 as FNYEAQ. V shed 4 bases and J 7 bases; nucleotides not matched to a gene: 7. The CDR3 totals 15 residues.

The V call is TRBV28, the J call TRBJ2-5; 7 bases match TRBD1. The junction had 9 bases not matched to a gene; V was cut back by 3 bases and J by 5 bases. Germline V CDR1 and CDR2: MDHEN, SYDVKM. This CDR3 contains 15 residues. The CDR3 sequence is CASSFRGNALETQYF. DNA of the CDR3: TGTGCCAGCAGTTTCAGGGGGAACGCGTTGGAGACCCAGTACTTC. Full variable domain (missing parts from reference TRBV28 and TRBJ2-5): DVKVTQSSRYLVKRTGEKVFLECVQDMDHENMFWYRQDPGLGLRLIYFSYDVKMKEKGDIPEGYSVSREKKERFSLILESASTNQTSMYLCASSFRGNALETQYFGPGTRLLVL.

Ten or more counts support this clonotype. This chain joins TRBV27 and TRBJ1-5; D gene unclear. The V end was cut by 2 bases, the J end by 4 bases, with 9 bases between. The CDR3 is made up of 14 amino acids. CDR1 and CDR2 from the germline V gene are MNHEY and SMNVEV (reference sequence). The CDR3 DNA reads TGTGCCAGCAGTTTAATGGGCCCTAATCAGCCCCAGCATTTT. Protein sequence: CASSLMGPNQPQHF.

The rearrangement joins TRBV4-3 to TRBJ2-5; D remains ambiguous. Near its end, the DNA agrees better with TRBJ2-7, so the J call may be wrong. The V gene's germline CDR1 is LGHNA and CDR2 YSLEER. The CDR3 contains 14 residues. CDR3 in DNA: TGCGCCAGCAGCCAAGAAGGTGAATCCTACGAGCAGTACTTC. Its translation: CASSQEGESYEQYF.